This T cell receptor (beta chain) was sequenced in a study of blood T cell repertoires in COVID-19. Study-level background: Samples representing acute and convalescent COVID-19 were sourced from the United States, Italy and Spain. The cDNA or gDNA used as material had been derived from T cells, B-cell-depleted T cells, or PBMCs.

CDR1 SGDLS and CDR2 YYNGEE come from the germline V gene. The J segment lost 5 bases and the V segment lost 4 bases, leaving 8 bases of the junction unmatched. The CDR3 is made up of 15 amino acids. Original analysis: Estimated nucleated cell counts came from reference gene primer amplification. Assay used: immunoSEQ multiplex PCR; TCRdb lists only in-frame clones, some missing. That table is the source of V, J and clone size, and D and trimming were worked out from the DNA. The table has hundreds of thousands of clones, around nine tenths seen once. This clonotype originated in a man between 60 and 70 years old who had recovered from COVID-19. The chain uses TRBV9 and TRBJ2-3; 9 bases line up with TRBD2. Material for sequencing was peripheral blood. CDR3 in amino acids: CASSPDSGSGDTQYF. The CDR3 DNA is TGTGCCAGCAGCCCCGATAGCGGGAGTGGAGATACGCAGTATTTT.